The clone carrying this TCR beta chain has only one observation. Its specificity is unknown. The data are from a study of shared clonotypes between healthy human individuals. Sequenced by immunoSEQ multiplex PCR; TCRdb stores in-frame clones only, minus some. Here the sample spans over a million clones, roughly 80% being singletons. Notes on the study in general: Clonotype sharing among donors likely depends on sequencing depth.

The CDR3 covers 13 residues. Germline V CDR1 and CDR2: LNHDA, SQIVND (reference sequence). V lost 3 bases and J 4 bases, leaving 7 bases between the germline ends. What was sequenced was memory CD4+ T cells sorted from blood. The subset: CD45RA-negative fraction. The chain carries TRBV19 and TRBJ1-5; a weak D match, TRBD1 (5 bases). The sequence came from a man younger than 35 in good health. The CDR3 DNA follows: TGTGCCAGTAGTATGGGGCTTAATCAGCCCCAGCATTTT. This codes for CASSMGLNQPQHF.